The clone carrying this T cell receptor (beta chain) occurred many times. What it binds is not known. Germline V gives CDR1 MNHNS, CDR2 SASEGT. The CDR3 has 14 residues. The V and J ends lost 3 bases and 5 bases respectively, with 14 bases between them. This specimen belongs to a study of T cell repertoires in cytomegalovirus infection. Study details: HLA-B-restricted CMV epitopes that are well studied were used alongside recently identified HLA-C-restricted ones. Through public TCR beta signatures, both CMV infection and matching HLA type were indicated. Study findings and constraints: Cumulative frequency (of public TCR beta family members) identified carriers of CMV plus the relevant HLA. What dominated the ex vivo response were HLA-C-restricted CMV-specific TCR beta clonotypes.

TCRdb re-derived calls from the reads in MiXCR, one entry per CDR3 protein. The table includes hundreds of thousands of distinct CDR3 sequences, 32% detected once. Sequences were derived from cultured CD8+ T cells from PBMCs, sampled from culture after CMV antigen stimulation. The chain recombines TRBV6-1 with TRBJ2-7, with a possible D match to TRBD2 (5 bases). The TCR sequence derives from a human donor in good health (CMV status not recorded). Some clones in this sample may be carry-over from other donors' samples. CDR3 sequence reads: CASSEGIGVHEQYV. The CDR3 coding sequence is TGTGCCAGCAGTGAGGGTATCGGGGTCCACGAGCAGTACGTC.